This TCR beta chain was sequenced in a study of T cells after somatic rescue of genetic block. In germline, CDR1 is SGHNT, CDR2 YYREEE (reference sequence). This CDR3 contains 13 residues. V lost 4 bases and J 10 bases, leaving 12 bases between the germline ends. Clones were sequenced by immunoSEQ multiplex PCR, and TCRdb holds only the in-frame ones, with some missing. The data show 67,000 or so clones, with around 90% seen just once and approximately 2.7% held by the top ten. The rearrangement uses TRBV5-4 and TRBJ1-6; possible D gene TRBD1, 5 bases. Sequencing used peripheral blood mononuclear cells (PBMCs). The clonotype was recovered from a man aged 25-40 years. The CDR3 loop is CASSVGPESPLHF. The CDR3 coding sequence is TGTGCCAGCAGCGTGGGGCCGGAGTCACCCCTCCACTTT.